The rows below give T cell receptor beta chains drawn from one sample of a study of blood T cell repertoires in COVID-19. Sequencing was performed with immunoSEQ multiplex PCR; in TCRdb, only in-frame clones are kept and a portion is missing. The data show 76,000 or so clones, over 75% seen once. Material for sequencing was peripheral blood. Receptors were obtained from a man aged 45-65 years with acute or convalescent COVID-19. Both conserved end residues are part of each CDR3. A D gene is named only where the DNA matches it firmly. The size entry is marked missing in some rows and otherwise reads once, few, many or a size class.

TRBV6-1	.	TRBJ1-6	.	TGTGCCAGCAGTGAAGTCAATAATTCACCCCTCCACTTT	CASSEVNNSPLHF
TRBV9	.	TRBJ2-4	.	TGTGCCAGCAGCGACTCGACTTCTATAGCCAAAAACATTCAGTACTTC	CASSDSTSIAKNIQYF
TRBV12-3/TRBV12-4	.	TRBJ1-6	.	TGTGCCAGCACACAGGGTCCAAATTCACCCCTCCACTTT	CASTQGPNSPLHF
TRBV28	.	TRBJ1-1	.	TGTGCCACCCGTTCCGGGCCTGGAGGGGCTTTCTTT	CATRSGPGGAFF
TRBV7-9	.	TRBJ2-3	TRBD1	TGTGCCAGCAGCGCGTGGGACAGGGGAGGAAAAGATACGCAGTATTTT	CASSAWDRGGKDTQYF
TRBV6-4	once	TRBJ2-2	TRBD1	TGTGCCAGCAGAGGGGACAGATCCACCGGGGAGCTGTTTTTT	CASRGDRSTGELFF
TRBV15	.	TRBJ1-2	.	TGTGCCACCAGCAGAGTAGTTTACGGCTACACCTTC	CATSRVVYGYTF
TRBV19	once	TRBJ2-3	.	TGTGCCAGTAGTACTCCCGGGACAACAAGCACAGATACGCAGTATTTT	CASSTPGTTSTDTQYF
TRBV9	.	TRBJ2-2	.	TGTGCCAGCAGCGGACAGGGACTGAACACCGGGGAGCTGTTTTTT	CASSGQGLNTGELFF
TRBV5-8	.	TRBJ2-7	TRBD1	TGTGCCAGCAGCATTGGGACAGGGGGTGGCGAGCAGTACTTC	CASSIGTGGGEQYF
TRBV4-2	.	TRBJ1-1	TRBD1	TGTGCCAGCAGCCACCAGCTCGAGGGGGCGAACACTGAAGCTTTCTTT	CASSHQLEGANTEAFF
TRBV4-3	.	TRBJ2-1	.	TGCGCCAGCAGCCAAGATCTGGGACTTCGCTCCTACAATGAGCAGTTCTTC	CASSQDLGLRSYNEQFF
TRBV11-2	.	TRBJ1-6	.	TGTGCCAGCAGCGGGGGGGGGAAGGGTTCACCCCTCCACTTT	CASSGGGKGSPLHF
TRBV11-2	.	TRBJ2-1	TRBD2	TGTGCCAGCAGCTGGGGACTAGCGGGGGACAATGAGCAGTTCTTC	CASSWGLAGDNEQFF
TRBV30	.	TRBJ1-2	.	TGTGCCTGGAGTCCGGGACAAGAGAGGTACGGCTACACCTTC	CAWSPGQERYGYTF
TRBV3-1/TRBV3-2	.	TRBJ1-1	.	TGTGCCAGCAGCCAACAGTTTATAAACACTGAAGCTTTCTTT	CASSQQFINTEAFF
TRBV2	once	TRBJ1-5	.	TGTGCCAGCAGTGATTCCGGAGGGGCTCAGCCCCAGCATTTT	CASSDSGGAQPQHF